Shown below are 16 T cell receptor beta chains from a single sample sequenced in a study of blood T cell repertoires in COVID-19. Sequencing was performed with immunoSEQ multiplex PCR; in TCRdb, only in-frame clones are kept and a portion is missing. The sample comprises 200,000 to 250,000 clones, around 84% of which are singletons, and 15% to 20% rests with the top ten. Sequenced sample: peripheral blood. These receptors originate from an elderly woman with active or convalescent COVID-19.

V and J are TRBV7-2 and TRBJ1-3; maybe TRBD1 (6 bases). This CDR3 is built from 17 residues. Germline V gives CDR1 SGHTA, CDR2 FQGNSA. V lost 3 bases, J lost 0 bases, and 15 bases lay in between. The CDR3 sequence: CASSFGQTASSGNTIYF. CDR3 in DNA: TGTGCCAGCAGCTTCGGACAGACTGCAAGCTCTGGAAACACCATATATTTT.

This clone was seen once. The chain recombines TRBV24-1 with TRBJ2-7; 10 nucleotides align to TRBD2. Germline assignment: CDR1 KGHDR and CDR2 SFDVKD. This CDR3 is built from 15 residues. Trimming took 2 bases from V and 3 from J; bases not matched to a gene: 3. CDR3 nucleotides: TGTGCCACCAGTGATTGGGCTAGCGGGGGCTACGAGCAGTACTTC. Translation gives CATSDWASGGYEQYF.

The V and J genes are TRBV7-9 and TRBJ2-1, with 10 bases aligning to TRBD1. Germline V gene lookup returns CDR1 SEHNR and CDR2 FQNEAQ (reference sequence). V trimming: 8 bases; J trimming: 7 bases; junction bases outside the gene matches: 5. The CDR3 is 13 amino acids. CDR3 residues: CASQTGGRNEQFF. The CDR3 nucleotides are TGTGCCAGCCAGACAGGGGGCAGGAATGAGCAGTTCTTC.

The CDR3 protein is CASSYGGNSNQPQHF. DNA of the CDR3: TGTGCCAGCAGTTACGGCGGTAATAGCAATCAGCCCCAGCATTTT. This chain links TRBV6-5 with TRBJ1-5; D is uncertain. The CDR3 loop spans 15 amino acids. Per germline, CDR1 MNHEY and CDR2 SVGAGI. V lost 2 bases and J 0 bases, leaving 8 bases between the germline ends.

This clone came up a few times. V is TRBV5-6 and J is TRBJ1-2, with 7 bases lining up with TRBD1. CDR3 length: 14 amino acids. Germline V gene data show CDR1 as SGHDT and CDR2 as YYEEEE. V gave up 4 bases and J gave up 3 bases; unmatched junction bases: 6. The CDR3 reads CASSGLGTDYGYTF. The CDR3 DNA is TGTGCCAGCAGCGGACTTGGGACAGACTATGGCTACACCTTC.

The V call is TRBV5-4, the J call TRBJ2-5, with TRBD1 identical over 9 bases. This CDR3 contains 14 residues. The junction had 7 bases not matched to a gene; V was cut back by 5 bases and J by 5 bases. Germline V gene lookup returns CDR1 SGHNT and CDR2 YYREEE (reference sequence). CDR3 nucleotide sequence: TGTGCCAGCAGACCCGGGACAGGGTCTGAGACCCAGTACTTC. Translating gives CASRPGTGSETQYF. The entire variable domain, with the rest obtained from reference TRBV5-4 and TRBJ2-5, is as follows: ETGVTQSPTHLIKTRGQQVTLRCSSQSGHNTVSWYQQALGQGPQFIFQYYREEENGRGNFPPRFSGLQFPNYSSELNVNALELDDSALYLCASRPGTGSETQYFGPGTRLLVL.

In this sample, this clone turned up a few times. V is TRBV24-1 and J is TRBJ2-2, with 9 bases matching TRBD1. Losses at the gene ends were 9 bases for V and 1 base for J; bases not matched to a gene: 2. The CDR3 covers 14 residues. The V gene's germline CDR1 is KGHDR and CDR2 SFDVKD. The CDR3 DNA is TGTGCCACCTCGGGACAGGGGAACACCGGGGAGCTGTTTTTT. Translating gives CATSGQGNTGELFF.

This rearrangement joins TRBV2 to TRBJ1-5; D is perhaps TRBD1 (6 bases). V shed 2 bases and J shed 2 bases, with 13 bases lying between them. This CDR3 has 16 amino acids. Germline V gene data show CDR1 as SNHLY and CDR2 as FYNNEI. CDR3 in DNA: TGTGCCAGCAGTGAACTCGGGGGGGGCGGCAATCAGCCCCAGCATTTT. The encoded protein is CASSELGGGGNQPQHF.

This chain joins TRBV9 and TRBJ1-1; 7 bases line up with TRBD1. Per the germline V gene, CDR1 is SGDLS and CDR2 is YYNGEE. CDR3 length equals 17 residues. J was trimmed by 0 bases and V by 0 bases; bases with no gene match: 8. This CDR3 reads CASSVVGRGGLNTEAFF. The CDR3 bases are TGTGCCAGCAGCGTAGTAGGTCGAGGGGGCCTGAACACTGAAGCTTTCTTT.

The chain joins TRBV15 to TRBJ1-4, with D maybe TRBD1 (6 bases). The germline CDR1 and CDR2 sequences are LNHNV and YYDKDF (reference sequence). The CDR3 covers 14 residues. Deletions cut 1 base from V and 8 bases from J, with 11 bases between. The CDR3, as DNA: TGTGCCACCAGCAGAGGCACACAGGGCGAAAAACTGTTTTTT. This gives the protein CATSRGTQGEKLFF.

On this clone itself: Distinct nucleotide sequences in the sample also encode this CDR3. The chain employs TRBV2 and TRBJ2-3; TRBD2 agrees at 8 bases. The CDR3 totals 14 residues. CDR1 SNHLY and CDR2 FYNNEI come from the germline V gene. V was pared by 3 bases and J by 3 bases, with 2 bases of the junction left unmatched. CDR3 bases: TGTGCCAGCAGTGATCGGGAGGGAACAGATACGCAGTATTTT. Encoded protein: CASSDREGTDTQYF.

The rearrangement joins TRBV24-1 to TRBJ2-3; TRBD1 is a possible D gene (6 bases). The V and J ends lost 3 bases and 0 bases respectively, with 9 bases between them. CDR1 is KGHDR, CDR2 SFDVKD, per germline. The CDR3 has 15 residues. The CDR3 DNA reads as TGTGCCACCAGTGATCCGACAGGAAGCACAGATACGCAGTATTTT. Its protein product is CATSDPTGSTDTQYF.

CDR3 nucleotides: TGTGCCATCAGTGAGTTTTCCGGGACTAGAGACTACGAGCAGTACTTC. Its protein product is CAISEFSGTRDYEQYF. V usage is TRBV10-3 and J usage is TRBJ2-7; 8 positions agree with TRBD2. The V and J ends lost 1 base and 3 bases, in that order; junction bases with no gene match: 8. Germline V gene sequence: CDR1 ENHRY, CDR2 SYGVKD. This CDR3 spans 16 amino acids.

This clone has a handful of counts. The chain uses TRBV19 and TRBJ2-7; tentatively, D is TRBD1 (5 bases). V lost 2 bases to trimming and J lost 3 bases, with 17 bases between them. This CDR3 spans 16 amino acids. Germline-derived CDR1 and CDR2 are LNHDA and SQIVND (reference sequence). The CDR3 here is CASSIHEGVSIYEQYF. The CDR3 DNA follows: TGTGCCAGTAGTATACACGAAGGGGTGTCGATCTACGAGCAGTACTTC.

The chain has TRBV9 and TRBJ2-7, with 11 bases aligning to TRBD1. J gave up 3 bases and V 3 bases, and 8 bases lay outside the gene matches. Per germline, CDR1 SGDLS and CDR2 YYNGEE. CDR3 size: 16 residues. CDR3 coding DNA: TGTGCCAGCAGCGCCGGCGGGACAGGGGGTTACTACGAGCAGTACTTC. Its protein is CASSAGGTGGYYEQYF.

This clone has only a few counts. The DNA for the CDR3 is TGTGCCAGCAGCTTGGGTGGCAGGGTCGGCACCGGGGAGCTGTTTTTT. Protein sequence: CASSLGGRVGTGELFF. The chain combines TRBV5-4 with TRBJ2-2, with D perhaps matching TRBD1 (5 bases). Trimming pared 0 bases from V and 4 bases from J, leaving 13 bases between. Germline values: CDR1 SGHNT, CDR2 YYREEE (reference sequence). The CDR3 is 16 amino acids.